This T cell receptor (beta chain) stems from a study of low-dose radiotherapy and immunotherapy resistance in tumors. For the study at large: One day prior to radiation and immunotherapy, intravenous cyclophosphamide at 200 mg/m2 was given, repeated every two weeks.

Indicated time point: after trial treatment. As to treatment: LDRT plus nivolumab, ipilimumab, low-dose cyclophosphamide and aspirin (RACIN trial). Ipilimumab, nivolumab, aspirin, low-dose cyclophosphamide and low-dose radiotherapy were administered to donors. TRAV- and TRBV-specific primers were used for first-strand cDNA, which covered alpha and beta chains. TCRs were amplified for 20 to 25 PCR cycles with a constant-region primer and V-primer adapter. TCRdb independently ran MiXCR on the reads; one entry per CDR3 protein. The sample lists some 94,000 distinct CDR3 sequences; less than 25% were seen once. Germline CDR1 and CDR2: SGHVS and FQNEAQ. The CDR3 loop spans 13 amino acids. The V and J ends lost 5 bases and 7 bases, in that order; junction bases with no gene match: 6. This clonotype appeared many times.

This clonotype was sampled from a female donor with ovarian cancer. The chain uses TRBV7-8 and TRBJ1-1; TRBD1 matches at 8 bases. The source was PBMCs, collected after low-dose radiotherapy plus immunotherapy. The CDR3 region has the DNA TGTGCCAGCAGCAGGGGACAGGAAAGTGAAGCTTTCTTT. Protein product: CASSRGQESEAFF. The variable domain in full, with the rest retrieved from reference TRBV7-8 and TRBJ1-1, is GAGVSQSPRYKVAKRGQDVALRCDPISGHVSLFWYQQALGQGPEFLTYFQNEAQLDKSGLPSDRFFAERPEGSVSTLKIQRTQQEDSAVYLCASSRGQESEAFFGQGTRLTVV.